This TCR beta chain was sequenced during a study of human T cells and chemical hapten exposure. Overall study context: How much TCR each sample yielded varied, mostly because pooled library volumes differed slightly.

Study results and caveats: TCRs above 1 in 1000 frequency stayed constant with DPC sensitization.

The library attached unique molecular identifiers to individual cDNA molecules. Original handling: The number of TCRs in each sample had a median of approximately 90,000 and spanned roughly 23,224 to 700,000. MiXCR was run by TCRdb on the RACE reads, yielding one entry per CDR3 protein. It is TCRdb's table, rather than the study itself, that gives the V and J calls and clone size. The table includes over 35,000 distinct CDR3 sequences, 3.5% to 4% detected once. This clonotype has a count of ten or more. Antigen specificity is unknown. Per the germline V gene, CDR1 is SGHAT and CDR2 is FQDESV (reference sequence). This CDR3 is built from 14 residues. The J segment lost 1 base and the V segment lost 8 bases, leaving 8 bases of the junction unmatched. Sample time point: healthy volunteer bleed at 6 weeks. Blood, whole and unfractionated, served as the source for total RNA extraction.

V is TRBV11-1 and J is TRBJ2-7, with 7 bases fitting TRBD2. Sequenced material: whole blood. The clonotype originates from a human donor in good health. Some clones in this sample may be carry-over from other donors' samples. The CDR3 DNA follows: TGTGCCAGCGAGGTTAGAGCGGGATCCTACGAGCAGTACTTC. Protein sequence: CASEVRAGSYEQYF.